One sample yielded the 2 T cell receptor beta chains listed below, sequenced in a study of shared clonotypes between healthy human individuals. Repertoires were generated with immunoSEQ multiplex PCR, while TCRdb's copy carries only in-frame clones and drops some. This table has millions of clones, 90% to 95% appearing once. What was sequenced was naive CD4+ T cells sorted from blood. Subset reported: CD45RA+ positively selected. The receptors come from a man aged 18 to 35 in good health.

CDR3 loop: CASSSSQFF. The CDR3 DNA follows: TGTGCCAGCAGTTCCTCGCAGTTCTTC. The chain links TRBV2 to TRBJ2-1; D gene ambiguous. V gave up 5 bases and J gave up 12 bases, with 5 bases separating them. Germline V gene sequence: CDR1 SNHLY, CDR2 FYNNEI. The CDR3 covers 9 residues.

As regards this clone: At the DNA level, this CDR3 is encoded by other sequences in the same sample as well. The gene calls are TRBV10-3 and TRBJ2-5, with D perhaps TRBD1 (6 bases). The CDR3 extends over 14 amino acids. Trimming left V 5 bases short and J 2 bases short, with 12 bases between. CDR1 ENHRY and CDR2 SYGVKD come from the germline V gene. CDR3 nucleotide sequence: TGTGCCATCAGTCTCGGCCAGGGGCAAGAGACCCAGTACTTC. Translating it yields CAISLGQGQETQYF.